This is a list of T cell receptor beta chains from one sample in a study of cytomegalovirus exposure and HLA in healthy donors. This table comes from immunoSEQ multiplex PCR, and its TCRdb copy is limited to in-frame clones, with some not included. Counted here are about 160,000 clones, about two thirds occurring once; the ten biggest clones make up around 2.8%. Sequences were obtained from PBMCs. The origin of the receptors is a woman in her twenties or thirties in good health and CMV-seronegative. CDR3s include the opening cysteine and the closing phenylalanine or tryptophan. The order of the fields is D gene, J gene, V gene, clone size, CDR3 protein, CDR3 DNA. The D gene is left open where the match is weak. Rows give clone size only sometimes, using once, few, many, or a class for an expanded clone.

>TRBD1|TRBJ1-1|TRBV5-5|few
CASSPSMGTVPRAFF
TGTGCCAGCAGCCCCAGCATGGGGACAGTTCCGCGGGCTTTCTTT
>TRBD2|TRBJ2-7|TRBV5-4|.
CASSSRGGGNGEQYF
TGTGCCAGCAGCTCCCGGGGGGGAGGGAATGGGGAGCAGTACTTC
>.|TRBJ2-6|TRBV6-5|few
CASSSGRGANVLTF
TGTGCCAGCAGTTCAGGGCGTGGGGCCAACGTCCTGACTTTC
>TRBD1|TRBJ2-5|TRBV13|.
CASSLQGKETQYF
TGTGCCAGCAGCCTACAGGGGAAAGAGACCCAGTACTTC
>TRBD1|TRBJ1-3|TRBV7-3|.
CASSLTGGDTIYF
TGTGCCAGCAGTTTGACAGGGGGAGACACCATATATTTT
>.|TRBJ2-7|TRBV25-1|.
CASSQEAYEQYF
TGTGCCAGCAGTCAGGAGGCCTACGAGCAGTACTTC
>.|TRBJ2-7|TRBV7-6|.
CASSPEGAVKIYEQYF
TGTGCCAGCAGCCCAGAAGGAGCAGTAAAGATCTACGAGCAGTACTTC
>.|TRBJ2-7|TRBV5-4|once
CASSLAGERYEQYF
TGTGCCAGCAGCTTGGCGGGAGAACGGTACGAGCAGTACTTC
>.|TRBJ1-3|TRBV19|.
CASSLYQPGNTIYF
TGTGCCAGTAGTCTCTACCAACCTGGAAACACCATATATTTT
>.|TRBJ1-5|TRBV18|.
CASSPQGRQPQHF
TGTGCCAGCTCACCCCAGGGCAGACAGCCCCAGCATTTT
>.|TRBJ1-2|TRBV19|few
CASNKIDYGYTF
TGTGCCAGTAATAAAATAGACTATGGCTACACCTTC
>.|TRBJ2-6|TRBV9|.
CASSVAGTGANVLTF
TGTGCCAGCAGCGTAGCGGGGACAGGGGCCAACGTCCTGACTTTC
>TRBD1|TRBJ1-3|TRBV28|.
CASRRLRTGEGNTIYF
TGTGCCAGCAGGCGGCTTCGGACAGGGGAAGGAAACACCATATATTTT
>TRBD2|TRBJ2-2|TRBV5-1|few
CASSATSGGAGELFF
TGCGCCAGCAGCGCGACTAGCGGAGGGGCCGGGGAGCTGTTTTTT
>.|TRBJ2-2|TRBV5-6|few
CASSLKGVAGELFF
TGTGCCAGCAGCTTGAAGGGGGTCGCCGGGGAGCTGTTTTTT
>.|TRBJ2-7|TRBV28|.
CAHVGVDSYEQYF
TGTGCCCACGTGGGAGTAGACTCCTACGAGCAGTACTTC
>.|TRBJ1-1|TRBV7-2|.
CASSRGGLSNTEAFF
TGTGCCAGCAGCCGCGGGGGACTCTCGAACACTGAAGCTTTCTTT
>.|TRBJ1-4|TRBV4-3|.
CASSQDQGREKLFF
TGCGCCAGCAGCCAAGACCAGGGTCGGGAAAAACTGTTTTTT
>.|TRBJ2-2|TRBV5-1|once
CASSAGAGLYTGELFF
TGCGCCAGCAGCGCAGGGGCCGGACTCTACACCGGGGAGCTGTTTTTT
>.|TRBJ1-3|TRBV27|.
CASSLSRNSGNTIYF
TGTGCCAGCAGTTTATCGCGGAACTCTGGAAACACCATATATTTT
>.|TRBJ1-2|TRBV4-2|.
CASSTSYRDIPYGYTF
TGTGCCAGCAGCACTTCTTACAGGGACATCCCTTATGGCTACACCTTC
>TRBD2|TRBJ2-5|TRBV6-1|.
CASSGSGGEETQYF
TGTGCCAGCAGTGGCAGCGGGGGGGAAGAGACCCAGTACTTC
>.|TRBJ1-4|TRBV9|.
CASSVAGNPNEKLFF
TGTGCCAGCAGCGTAGCAGGAAACCCCAATGAAAAACTGTTTTTT
>.|TRBJ2-7|TRBV7-8|.
CASSFRVGDSYEQYF
TGTGCCAGCAGCTTTCGAGTAGGGGACTCCTACGAGCAGTACTTC
>TRBD1|TRBJ1-5|TRBV6-1|.
CASRETGADQPQHF
TGTGCCAGCAGGGAGACAGGGGCCGATCAGCCCCAGCATTTT
>.|TRBJ2-3|TRBV7-7|once
CASSAGTKGMSTQYF
TGTGCCAGCAGCGCCGGGACAAAAGGGATGAGTACGCAGTATTTT
>.|TRBJ2-3|TRBV4-1|few
CASSQPSVLTDTQYF
TGCGCCAGCAGCCAACCCAGCGTCCTCACAGATACGCAGTATTTT
>.|TRBJ2-7|TRBV7-9|.
CASSVGGEAEQYF
TGTGCCAGCAGCGTGGGAGGAGAGGCCGAGCAGTACTTC
>.|TRBJ2-5|TRBV7-2|.
CASSLVSETQYF
TGTGCCAGCAGCTTAGTTAGCGAGACCCAGTACTTC
>.|TRBJ1-1|TRBV5-6|few
CASTWGVNTEAFF
TGTGCCAGCACCTGGGGAGTGAACACTGAAGCTTTCTTT
>TRBD2|TRBJ2-3|TRBV7-9|.
CASSLGSSGATDTQYF
TGTGCCAGCAGCTTAGGGTCTAGCGGGGCCACAGATACGCAGTATTTT
>TRBD2|TRBJ2-1|TRBV28|.
CASSALAGGSNEQFF
TGTGCCAGCAGTGCTCTAGCGGGAGGGTCAAATGAGCAGTTCTTC
>TRBD1|TRBJ2-3|TRBV4-2|.
CASSQDPGGSTDTQYF
TGTGCCAGCAGCCAAGACCCAGGGGGAAGCACAGATACGCAGTATTTT
>.|TRBJ2-1|TRBV6-1|few
CATLGGITYNEQFF
TGTGCCACCCTTGGGGGGATTACTTACAATGAGCAGTTCTTC
>TRBD2|TRBJ2-1|TRBV2|.
CASEGTGGAPIYEQFF
TGTGCCAGCGAGGGGACCGGGGGGGCGCCCATCTATGAGCAGTTCTTC
>TRBD1|TRBJ1-5|TRBV7-8|.
CASSLDAWARGVGQPQHF
TGTGCCAGCAGCTTAGATGCTTGGGCCAGGGGGGTTGGTCAGCCCCAGCATTTT
>.|TRBJ2-1|TRBV7-2|.
CASSTWEEQFF
TGTGCCAGCAGCACGTGGGAGGAGCAGTTCTTC
>.|TRBJ2-2|TRBV7-3|.
CASSSSVTTGELFF
TGTGCCAGCAGCTCCTCAGTTACCACCGGGGAGCTGTTTTTT
>TRBD2|TRBJ2-1|TRBV7-3|.
CASSPRGLAGLYNEQFF
TGTGCCAGCAGCCCCAGGGGACTAGCGGGCCTCTACAATGAGCAGTTCTTC
>.|TRBJ1-3|TRBV7-9|few
CASSLAGAGNTIYF
TGTGCCAGCAGCTTAGCAGGGGCTGGAAACACCATATATTTT
>TRBD1|TRBJ1-4|TRBV5-1|.
CASSMDRGSGEKLFF
TGCGCCAGCAGCATGGACAGGGGGAGCGGTGAAAAACTGTTTTTT
>TRBD1|TRBJ1-1|TRBV19|.
CASRVPGQKNTEAFF
TGTGCCAGTAGAGTACCGGGACAGAAGAACACTGAAGCTTTCTTT
>.|TRBJ2-5|TRBV7-6|.
CASSLVNSQETQYF
TGTGCCAGCAGCCTTGTTAACAGCCAAGAGACCCAGTACTTC
>.|TRBJ1-1|TRBV6-1|once
CASSRLNTEAFF
TGTGCCAGCAGCCGGTTGAACACTGAAGCTTTCTTT
>.|TRBJ2-3|TRBV29-1|.
CSVIPGLSTDTQYF
TGCAGCGTTATACCGGGACTCAGCACAGATACGCAGTATTTT
>TRBD2|TRBJ2-1|TRBV6-5|.
CASSSRTSLVYNEQFF
TGTGCCAGCAGTTCCCGGACTAGCTTAGTTTACAATGAGCAGTTCTTC
>TRBD1|TRBJ2-7|TRBV28|.
CASSQSGTGSYEQYF
TGTGCCAGCAGTCAAAGCGGGACAGGGTCCTACGAGCAGTACTTC
>.|TRBJ2-7|TRBV5-4|.
CASSPDRDSYEQYF
TGTGCCAGCAGCCCGGACAGAGATTCCTACGAGCAGTACTTC
>.|TRBJ1-2|TRBV6-1|.
CAILTDSYGYTF
TGTGCCATCCTAACTGACAGCTATGGCTACACCTTC
>TRBD2|TRBJ2-7|TRBV19|.
CASSISGRAHEQYF
TGTGCCAGTAGTATTAGCGGGAGGGCCCACGAGCAGTACTTC
>TRBD2|TRBJ2-1|TRBV5-6|.
CASSSRLAGGGNEQFF
TGTGCCAGCAGCTCGAGACTAGCGGGAGGCGGGAATGAGCAGTTCTTC
>TRBD1|TRBJ1-2|TRBV7-9|.
CASGAGTGEAGYTF
TGTGCCAGCGGCGCCGGGACAGGGGAGGCTGGCTACACCTTC
>.|TRBJ1-6|TRBV6-1|.
CASSLGGEISSPLHF
TGTGCCAGCAGTCTTGGGGGGGAGATAAGTTCACCCCTCCACTTT
>.|TRBJ2-1|TRBV9|few
CASSDSGGYNEQFF
TGTGCCAGCAGCGACTCCGGGGGATACAATGAGCAGTTCTTC
>.|TRBJ1-6|TRBV14|.
CASSRRQTNSPLHF
TGTGCCAGCAGCCGCAGACAGACTAATTCACCCCTCCACTTT